A selection of T cell receptor beta chains follows, all from one sample in a study of T cells after yellow fever vaccination. TCRdb re-called the 5' RACE reads with MiXCR, one entry per CDR3 protein. The sample has about 430,000 distinct CDR3 sequences, around 20% seen once. The sample in question was PBMCs, obtained before the yellow fever booster vaccination. The receptors originated from a young man who received the YFV17D yellow fever vaccine. Both conserved end residues are part of each CDR3. The order of the fields is CDR3 length, J gene, D gene, clone size, V gene, CDR3 protein, CDR3 DNA. The D gene is left open where the match is weak. Clone size appears in some rows only: once, few, many, or a class for an expanded clone.

CDR3 length: 13
J gene: TRBJ2-1
D gene: .
clone size: few
V gene: TRBV20-1
CDR3 protein: CSASGLFYNEQFF
CDR3 DNA: TGCAGTGCAAGCGGTCTATTCTACAATGAGCAGTTCTTC

CDR3 length: 15
J gene: TRBJ2-2
D gene: .
clone size: .
V gene: TRBV7-2
CDR3 protein: CASSRGPTNTGELFF
CDR3 DNA: TGTGCCAGCAGCCGGGGGCCAACAAACACCGGGGAGCTGTTTTTT

CDR3 length: 13
J gene: TRBJ2-4
D gene: .
clone size: .
V gene: TRBV5-6
CDR3 protein: CASSSWGRNIQYF
CDR3 DNA: TGTGCCAGCAGCTCCTGGGGAAGGAACATTCAGTACTTC

CDR3 length: 14
J gene: TRBJ1-1
D gene: .
clone size: .
V gene: TRBV5-1
CDR3 protein: CASSLAVGGSEAFF
CDR3 DNA: TGCGCCAGCAGCTTGGCCGTTGGAGGTTCTGAAGCTTTCTTT

CDR3 length: 14
J gene: TRBJ1-1
D gene: .
clone size: .
V gene: TRBV7-9
CDR3 protein: CASSFVGWDSWAFF
CDR3 DNA: TGTGCCAGCAGCTTCGTTGGGTGGGACTCCTGGGCTTTCTTT

CDR3 length: 13
J gene: TRBJ1-2
D gene: .
clone size: once
V gene: TRBV2
CDR3 protein: CASKARGRYGYTF
CDR3 DNA: TGTGCCAGCAAGGCCCGGGGGAGGTATGGCTACACCTTC

CDR3 length: 13
J gene: TRBJ1-2
D gene: TRBD1
clone size: .
V gene: TRBV25-1
CDR3 protein: CASRMDRGDGYTF
CDR3 DNA: TGTGCCAGCAGGATGGACAGGGGGGATGGCTACACCTTC

CDR3 length: 14
J gene: TRBJ1-1
D gene: .
clone size: .
V gene: TRBV5-1
CDR3 protein: CASSEGGMGTEAFF
CDR3 DNA: TGCGCCAGCAGCGAAGGGGGTATGGGTACTGAAGCTTTCTTT

CDR3 length: 12
J gene: TRBJ1-5
D gene: .
clone size: few
V gene: TRBV10-3
CDR3 protein: CAISVDRQPQHF
CDR3 DNA: TGTGCCATCAGTGTTGACCGACAGCCCCAGCATTTT

CDR3 length: 15
J gene: TRBJ1-6
D gene: TRBD1
clone size: .
V gene: TRBV9
CDR3 protein: CASSNPGGASSPLHF
CDR3 DNA: TGTGCCAGCAGCAACCCAGGGGGGGCGAGCTCACCCCTCCACTTT

CDR3 length: 13
J gene: TRBJ1-4
D gene: TRBD1
clone size: .
V gene: TRBV6-5
CDR3 protein: CASRQGAWEKLFF
CDR3 DNA: TGTGCCAGCAGGCAGGGGGCTTGGGAAAAACTGTTTTTT

CDR3 length: 15
J gene: TRBJ1-2
D gene: TRBD1
clone size: many
V gene: TRBV20-1
CDR3 protein: CSARPWDRGKDGYTF
CDR3 DNA: TGCAGTGCTAGACCCTGGGACAGGGGTAAAGATGGCTACACCTTC

CDR3 length: 13
J gene: TRBJ2-1
D gene: .
clone size: .
V gene: TRBV10-2
CDR3 protein: CASSRLFNNEQFF
CDR3 DNA: TGCGCCAGCAGTCGTCTATTTAACAATGAGCAGTTCTTC

CDR3 length: 16
J gene: TRBJ1-6
D gene: .
clone size: few
V gene: TRBV24-1
CDR3 protein: CATRDTSGSYNSPLHF
CDR3 DNA: TGTGCCACCAGAGACACCTCGGGCTCCTATAATTCACCCCTCCACTTT

CDR3 length: 14
J gene: TRBJ1-2
D gene: .
clone size: .
V gene: TRBV6-1
CDR3 protein: CASRRQQVNYGYTF
CDR3 DNA: TGTGCCAGCAGACGACAGCAGGTTAACTATGGCTACACCTTC

CDR3 length: 14
J gene: TRBJ2-1
D gene: TRBD1
clone size: .
V gene: TRBV6-5
CDR3 protein: CASSYLTGYPEQFF
CDR3 DNA: TGTGCCAGCAGTTACTTGACAGGGTATCCTGAGCAGTTCTTC

CDR3 length: 14
J gene: TRBJ2-3
D gene: TRBD2
clone size: few
V gene: TRBV9
CDR3 protein: CASSAGTRGDTQYF
CDR3 DNA: TGTGCCAGCAGCGCCGGGACTAGGGGAGATACGCAGTATTTT

CDR3 length: 16
J gene: TRBJ2-3
D gene: TRBD2
clone size: .
V gene: TRBV12-3/TRBV12-4
CDR3 protein: CASSLIPAGSADTQYF
CDR3 DNA: TGTGCCAGCAGTTTGATTCCAGCGGGGTCGGCAGATACGCAGTATTTT

CDR3 length: 15
J gene: TRBJ2-7
D gene: TRBD1
clone size: few
V gene: TRBV7-9
CDR3 protein: CASSTPGTGNYEQYF
CDR3 DNA: TGTGCCAGCAGCACCCCCGGGACAGGAAACTACGAGCAGTACTTC

CDR3 length: 14
J gene: TRBJ1-1
D gene: TRBD1
clone size: many
V gene: TRBV4-3
CDR3 protein: CASSPDRGKPEAFF
CDR3 DNA: TGCGCCAGCAGCCCGGACAGGGGAAAACCTGAAGCTTTCTTT

CDR3 length: 14
J gene: TRBJ2-7
D gene: .
clone size: .
V gene: TRBV5-1
CDR3 protein: CASSLPDLPYEQYF
CDR3 DNA: TGCGCCAGCAGCTTGCCCGACCTCCCCTACGAGCAGTACTTC

CDR3 length: 12
J gene: TRBJ2-5
D gene: .
clone size: many
V gene: TRBV5-1
CDR3 protein: CASSGDQETQYF
CDR3 DNA: TGCGCCAGCAGCGGGGACCAAGAGACCCAGTACTTC

CDR3 length: 17
J gene: TRBJ2-3
D gene: TRBD2
clone size: many
V gene: TRBV5-5
CDR3 protein: CASSLQAGAVSTDTQYF
CDR3 DNA: TGTGCCAGCAGCTTGCAAGCGGGGGCTGTGAGCACAGATACGCAGTATTTT

CDR3 length: 15
J gene: TRBJ2-1
D gene: .
clone size: many
V gene: TRBV6-5
CDR3 protein: CASSFRGSPQNEQFF
CDR3 DNA: TGTGCCAGCAGTTTTAGGGGGAGCCCTCAAAATGAGCAGTTCTTC

CDR3 length: 14
J gene: TRBJ2-1
D gene: .
clone size: .
V gene: TRBV6-2/TRBV6-3
CDR3 protein: CASSRTSSYNEQFF
CDR3 DNA: TGTGCCAGCAGTCGGACTTCCTCCTACAATGAGCAGTTCTTC

CDR3 length: 18
J gene: TRBJ2-4
D gene: .
clone size: few
V gene: TRBV11-2
CDR3 protein: CASSKERIAVRRQNIQYF
CDR3 DNA: TGTGCCAGCAGCAAAGAGAGGATTGCGGTCCGACGCCAAAACATTCAGTACTTC

CDR3 length: 16
J gene: TRBJ1-2
D gene: .
clone size: .
V gene: TRBV4-3
CDR3 protein: CASSQVDGEGNYGYTF
CDR3 DNA: TGCGCCAGCAGCCAAGTAGATGGGGAGGGGAACTATGGCTACACCTTC

CDR3 length: 14
J gene: TRBJ2-5
D gene: .
clone size: .
V gene: TRBV5-1
CDR3 protein: CASSWRGFEETQYF
CDR3 DNA: TGCGCCAGCAGCTGGAGGGGATTCGAGGAGACCCAGTACTTC

CDR3 length: 16
J gene: TRBJ2-5
D gene: TRBD2
clone size: few
V gene: TRBV7-9
CDR3 protein: CASSLLLAGPAETQYF
CDR3 DNA: TGTGCCAGCAGCCTCCTCCTAGCGGGGCCGGCCGAGACCCAGTACTTC

CDR3 length: 15
J gene: TRBJ1-1
D gene: TRBD1
clone size: few
V gene: TRBV2
CDR3 protein: CASNRQGGSDTEAFF
CDR3 DNA: TGTGCCAGCAACCGACAGGGTGGTTCGGACACTGAAGCTTTCTTT

CDR3 length: 13
J gene: TRBJ1-1
D gene: .
clone size: few
V gene: TRBV5-1
CDR3 protein: CASSLGSWEEAFF
CDR3 DNA: TGCGCCAGCAGCTTGGGGTCTTGGGAGGAAGCTTTCTTT

CDR3 length: 16
J gene: TRBJ2-5
D gene: TRBD1
clone size: few
V gene: TRBV12-3/TRBV12-4
CDR3 protein: CASSLGQGAWEETQYF
CDR3 DNA: TGTGCCAGCAGTTTAGGACAGGGGGCATGGGAGGAGACCCAGTACTTC

CDR3 length: 14
J gene: TRBJ1-1
D gene: .
clone size: .
V gene: TRBV27
CDR3 protein: CASSSPGQLTEAFF
CDR3 DNA: TGTGCCAGCAGTTCACCTGGACAGCTCACTGAAGCTTTCTTT

CDR3 length: 15
J gene: TRBJ1-1
D gene: TRBD1
clone size: few
V gene: TRBV7-9
CDR3 protein: CASRLWDRGNTEAFF
CDR3 DNA: TGTGCCAGCAGATTGTGGGACAGGGGGAACACTGAAGCTTTCTTT

CDR3 length: 16
J gene: TRBJ1-1
D gene: TRBD1
clone size: .
V gene: TRBV4-2
CDR3 protein: CASSQAQGAQNTEAFF
CDR3 DNA: TGTGCCAGCAGCCAAGCACAGGGGGCACAGAACACTGAAGCTTTCTTT

CDR3 length: 21
J gene: TRBJ2-6
D gene: TRBD1
clone size: .
V gene: TRBV6-5
CDR3 protein: CASSSTGTGVTLVSGANVLTF
CDR3 DNA: TGTGCCAGCAGTTCCACCGGGACAGGGGTAACTCTAGTCTCTGGGGCCAACGTCCTGACTTTC

CDR3 length: 12
J gene: TRBJ1-4
D gene: .
clone size: once
V gene: TRBV4-1
CDR3 protein: CASSQNDEKLFF
CDR3 DNA: TGCGCCAGCAGCCAAAACGATGAAAAACTGTTTTTT

CDR3 length: 13
J gene: TRBJ1-3
D gene: .
clone size: .
V gene: TRBV5-5
CDR3 protein: CASRSSAGNTIYF
CDR3 DNA: TGTGCCAGCAGGTCGTCTGCCGGAAACACCATATATTTT

CDR3 length: 14
J gene: TRBJ2-5
D gene: .
clone size: few
V gene: TRBV4-2
CDR3 protein: CASSQGLVQETQYF
CDR3 DNA: TGTGCCAGCAGCCAAGGACTCGTACAAGAGACCCAGTACTTC

CDR3 length: 17
J gene: TRBJ2-3
D gene: .
clone size: .
V gene: TRBV18
CDR3 protein: CASSPLRLKASTDTQYF
CDR3 DNA: TGTGCCAGCTCACCATTGAGGTTGAAGGCTAGCACAGATACGCAGTATTTT

CDR3 length: 14
J gene: TRBJ1-3
D gene: TRBD1
clone size: .
V gene: TRBV13
CDR3 protein: CASSSQGGGNTIYF
CDR3 DNA: TGTGCCAGCAGCTCACAGGGGGGTGGAAACACCATATATTTT

CDR3 length: 15
J gene: TRBJ2-1
D gene: TRBD1
clone size: .
V gene: TRBV7-2
CDR3 protein: CASSGTGVKTTEQFF
CDR3 DNA: TGTGCCAGCAGTGGAACAGGGGTAAAGACCACTGAGCAGTTCTTC

CDR3 length: 14
J gene: TRBJ2-3
D gene: TRBD2
clone size: .
V gene: TRBV7-2
CDR3 protein: CASHPGLATDTQYF
CDR3 DNA: TGTGCCAGCCACCCGGGACTAGCAACAGATACGCAGTATTTT

CDR3 length: 14
J gene: TRBJ2-5
D gene: TRBD1
clone size: .
V gene: TRBV24-1
CDR3 protein: CATSDPGTGRAQYF
CDR3 DNA: TGTGCCACCAGTGACCCAGGGACAGGGAGGGCCCAGTACTTC

CDR3 length: 15
J gene: TRBJ1-5
D gene: .
clone size: .
V gene: TRBV15
CDR3 protein: CATSRDPGTYQPQHF
CDR3 DNA: TGTGCCACCAGCAGAGATCCGGGCACCTATCAGCCCCAGCATTTT

CDR3 length: 14
J gene: TRBJ2-4
D gene: .
clone size: .
V gene: TRBV20-1
CDR3 protein: CSARDGFSRGIQYF
CDR3 DNA: TGCAGTGCTAGAGATGGGTTCTCTAGGGGCATTCAGTACTTC

CDR3 length: 14
J gene: TRBJ2-7
D gene: .
clone size: .
V gene: TRBV12-3/TRBV12-4
CDR3 protein: CASSPRVGSYEQYF
CDR3 DNA: TGTGCCAGCAGTCCCCGGGTAGGTTCGTACGAGCAGTACTTC

CDR3 length: 15
J gene: TRBJ1-3
D gene: .
clone size: .
V gene: TRBV7-2
CDR3 protein: CASSLMYRGGNTIYF
CDR3 DNA: TGTGCCAGCAGCTTAATGTATAGGGGCGGAAACACCATATATTTT

CDR3 length: 15
J gene: TRBJ2-7
D gene: TRBD1
clone size: few
V gene: TRBV12-3/TRBV12-4
CDR3 protein: CASRLTGTGLHEQYF
CDR3 DNA: TGTGCCAGCAGGCTAACCGGGACAGGCCTCCACGAGCAGTACTTC

CDR3 length: 16
J gene: TRBJ1-6
D gene: .
clone size: .
V gene: TRBV5-1
CDR3 protein: CASSLEAENYNSPLHF
CDR3 DNA: TGCGCCAGCAGCTTGGAGGCTGAAAACTATAATTCACCCCTCCACTTT

CDR3 length: 13
J gene: TRBJ2-2
D gene: .
clone size: few
V gene: TRBV2
CDR3 protein: CASCWGRTGELFF
CDR3 DNA: TGTGCCAGCTGCTGGGGGAGAACCGGGGAGCTGTTTTTT

CDR3 length: 15
J gene: TRBJ2-4
D gene: .
clone size: few
V gene: TRBV15
CDR3 protein: CATSPLRDPENIQYF
CDR3 DNA: TGTGCCACCAGCCCCCTCCGGGATCCCGAAAACATTCAGTACTTC

CDR3 length: 15
J gene: TRBJ1-5
D gene: .
clone size: .
V gene: TRBV12-3/TRBV12-4
CDR3 protein: CASNHIGYGNQPQHF
CDR3 DNA: TGTGCCAGCAATCACATCGGATACGGGAATCAGCCCCAGCATTTT